Below, 27 T cell receptor beta chains from the same sample are listed, as sequenced in a study of cytomegalovirus exposure and HLA in healthy donors. Primers: 60 Vbeta forward and 13 Jbeta reverse. Some clones are missing from TCRdb's copy, which holds only in-frame ones; the method was immunoSEQ multiplex PCR. This table has roughly 160,000 clones, about 80% appearing once. The sample was PBMCs. Receptors originate from a man younger than 30 in good health and CMV-seropositive.

V usage is TRBV11-2 and J usage is TRBJ2-1; TRBD2 agrees at 10 bases. The germline CDR1 and CDR2 sequences are SGHAT and FQNNGV. CDR3 length: 17 residues. V lost 7 bases and J lost 0; bases outside the gene matches: 9. The CDR3 protein is CASNTGTSASSYNEQFF. DNA for the CDR3: TGTGCCAGCAACACCGGGACTAGCGCAAGCTCCTACAATGAGCAGTTCTTC.

This clone was seen a handful of times. The V and J genes are TRBV7-2 and TRBJ2-4; 14 bases agree with TRBD2. V was clipped by 5 bases and J by 2 bases; unmatched bases: 11. Per the germline V gene, CDR1 is SGHTA and CDR2 is FQGNSA. The CDR3 totals 19 residues. CDR3 in amino acids: CASSQRLAGGRGTKNIQYF. CDR3 DNA: TGTGCCAGCAGCCAAAGACTAGCGGGGGGGCGGGGGACCAAAAACATTCAGTACTTC. The full variable domain, in which reference TRBV7-2 and TRBJ2-4 provide the parts outside the CDR3, is GAGVSQSPSNKVTEKGKDVELRCDPISGHTALYWYRQSLGQGLEFLIYFQGNSAPDKSGLPSDRFSAERTGGSVSTLTIQRTQQEDSAVYLCASSQRLAGGRGTKNIQYFGAGTRLSVL.

Points on this clone: Relative to the germline gene, one junction end is altered; a read error may explain this. V gene TRBV2 combines with J gene TRBJ1-3; 8 bases are a match to TRBD1. CDR3 length equals 12 residues. Germline V lookup: CDR1 SNHLY, CDR2 FYNNEI. The DNA for the CDR3 is TGTGCCAGCAGTGAAGCCCCTAGACAGGGGCCTTTC. Its protein product is CASSEAPRQGPF.

This clone was observed once. The V and J genes are TRBV5-1 and TRBJ2-7, with TRBD2 matching 11 bases. The CDR3 extends over 19 amino acids. Germline values: CDR1 SGHRS, CDR2 YFSETQ. J lost 0 bases, V lost 0 bases, and 11 bases had no gene match. The CDR3 DNA is TGCGCCAGCAGCTTGGCGGCTAGCGGGGGGATAGGGCACTCCTACGAGCAGTACTTC. It codes for CASSLAASGGIGHSYEQYF.

The chain employs TRBV4-1 and TRBJ2-4; 7 bases match TRBD1. The germline CDR1 and CDR2 sequences are MGHRA and YSYEKL. With 4 bases clipped from V and 1 base from J, the junction kept 13 bases outside the gene matches. The CDR3 consists of 18 residues. The DNA of the CDR3 is TGCGCCAGCAGCCCTGCGACAGGGTGGGATAAGGCCAAAAACATTCAGTACTTC. This translates into CASSPATGWDKAKNIQYF.

The chain links TRBV30 to TRBJ1-1; D is unresolved. Looked up from germline, CDR1 is GTSNPN and CDR2 is SVGIG (reference sequence). Trimming took off 5 bases at V and 1 base at J, with 8 bases between the two ends. The CDR3 is 12 residues long. This CDR3 reads CAWGRENTEAFF. Written as DNA, the CDR3 is TGTGCCTGGGGGCGGGAGAACACTGAAGCTTTCTTT.

The chain combines TRBV7-9 with TRBJ2-5; TRBD1 matches at 9 bases. Germline V lookup: CDR1 SEHNR, CDR2 FQNEAQ (reference sequence). The CDR3 runs 14 residues. V gave up 2 bases and J gave up 5 bases; unmatched junction bases: 3. The CDR3 DNA is TGTGCCAGCAGCTTACGGACAGGGGTGGAGACCCAGTACTTC. Translation: CASSLRTGVETQYF. Supplemented by reference TRBV7-9 and TRBJ2-5, the full variable domain reads DTGVSQNPRHKITKRGQNVTFRCDPISEHNRLYWYRQTLGQGPEFLTYFQNEAQLEKSRLLSDRFSAERPKGSFSTLEIQRTEQGDSAMYLCASSLRTGVETQYFGPGTRLLVL.

This clone was picked up a small number of times. The V gene is TRBV4-1, the J gene TRBJ2-3; TRBD2 matches at 12 bases. Germline V gene sequence: CDR1 MGHRA, CDR2 YSYEKL. This CDR3 spans 19 amino acids. V shed 1 base and J 7 bases; nucleotides not matched to a gene: 15. CDR3 residues: CASSQGLAGDLILDHTQYF. As DNA, the CDR3 is TGCGCCAGCAGCCAAGGACTAGCGGGGGACCTAATTCTCGACCATACGCAGTATTTT.

This rearrangement joins TRBV19 to TRBJ2-5, with 8 nucleotides matching TRBD2. The CDR3 sequence is 14 residues long. V was clipped by 4 bases and J by 2 bases; unmatched bases: 3. The germline V gene encodes CDR1 LNHDA and CDR2 SQIVND (reference sequence). The CDR3 loop is CASSTTSGQETQYF. CDR3 nucleotide sequence: TGTGCCAGTAGTACCACTAGCGGACAAGAGACCCAGTACTTC.

The chain combines TRBV4-1 with TRBJ2-1; 9 positions match TRBD2. J lost 4 bases, V lost 1 base, and 8 bases had no gene match. This CDR3 is 17 amino acids long. Germline V gene data show CDR1 as MGHRA and CDR2 as YSYEKL. The CDR3 spells CASSQVPSGGNYNEQFF. CDR3 nucleotide sequence: TGCGCCAGCAGCCAAGTCCCCAGCGGGGGGAATTACAATGAGCAGTTCTTC.

CDR3 sequence reads: CATSRDIEQFF. The CDR3 DNA reads TGTGCCACCAGCAGAGATATTGAGCAGTTCTTC. This chain joins TRBV15 and TRBJ2-1; D not certain. Germline V gene data show CDR1 as LNHNV and CDR2 as YYDKDF (reference sequence). V shed 0 bases and J shed 9 bases, with 3 bases lying between them. This CDR3 has 11 residues.

This sequence joins TRBV6-4 and TRBJ1-6, with D perhaps matching TRBD1 (5 bases). Germline V gene data show CDR1 as MRHNA and CDR2 as SNTAGT. CDR3 length: 16 amino acids. Trimming removed 2 bases at V and 7 bases at J, with 15 bases between. The CDR3 nucleotides are TGTGCCAGCAGTGACCTTATTGGGACTGCGAATTCACCCCTCCACTTT. As protein: CASSDLIGTANSPLHF.

This clone came up a few times. The V and J genes are TRBV5-4 and TRBJ1-4, with D tentatively TRBD1 (5 bases). Germline CDR1 is SGHNT and CDR2 is YYREEE (reference sequence). V was clipped by 4 bases and J by 0 bases, with 10 bases between them. The CDR3 runs 15 residues. The CDR3 here is CASSVDSATNEKLFF. The CDR3 DNA is TGTGCCAGCAGCGTAGACAGTGCAACTAATGAAAAACTGTTTTTT.

The rearrangement links TRBV18 to TRBJ1-1, with TRBD1 matching over 9 bases. The CDR3 is made up of 15 amino acids. V trimming: 3 bases; J trimming: 6 bases; junction bases outside the gene matches: 8. Germline lookup yields CDR1 KGHSH and CDR2 LQKENI. As DNA, the CDR3 is TGTGCCAGCTCACCGTATGACAGGGGGTCCTCTGAAGCTTTCTTT. This gives the protein CASSPYDRGSSEAFF.

For this clone: A read error may produce the germline difference seen at one junction end. The J gene is TRBJ2-6, the V gene TRBV9; D might be TRBD1 (6 bases). Germline V gene sequence: CDR1 SGDLS, CDR2 YYNGEE. The CDR3 is 17 amino acids. CDR3 DNA sequence: TGTGCCAGCAGGGGGCAGGGGCACTCCTCTGGGGCCAACGGCCTGACTTTC. This gives the protein CASRGQGHSSGANGLTF.

V and J are TRBV7-8 and TRBJ1-2; 7 bases fit TRBD1. The length of the CDR3 is 14 residues. Germline V gene sequence: CDR1 SGHVS, CDR2 FQNEAQ. V shed 2 bases and J 8 bases; nucleotides not matched to a gene: 8. The CDR3, as DNA: TGTGCCAGCAGCTTATCCAGGGGGACGCGGGGCTACACCTTC. Residues: CASSLSRGTRGYTF. The full variable domain, rest sourced from reference TRBV7-8 and TRBJ1-2, is GAGVSQSPRYKVAKRGQDVALRCDPISGHVSLFWYQQALGQGPEFLTYFQNEAQLDKSGLPSDRFFAERPEGSVSTLKIQRTQQEDSAVYLCASSLSRGTRGYTFGSGTRLTVV.

In nucleotides, the CDR3 is TGTGCCAGCAGCTTGACGACAGGGGCAAACTCCTACGAGCAGTACTTC. Translated: CASSLTTGANSYEQYF. V gene TRBV9 combines with J gene TRBJ2-7; 8 positions match TRBD1. After removal of 4 bases from V and 0 bases from J, the junction contained 9 bases not matched to a gene. Germline CDR1 is SGDLS and CDR2 is YYNGEE. The CDR3 extends over 16 amino acids.

This chain connects TRBV19 to TRBJ2-5; 7 bases line up with TRBD2. With 6 bases clipped from V and 4 bases from J, the junction kept 8 bases outside the gene matches. The germline gives CDR1 LNHDA, CDR2 SQIVND (reference sequence). CDR3 length: 14 amino acids. The DNA for the CDR3 is TGTGCCAGTAGGAGAACTAGCGAACCAGAGACCCAGTACTTC. The encoded protein is CASRRTSEPETQYF.

This chain connects TRBV14 to TRBJ1-1; unclear D gene. The germline V gene encodes CDR1 SGHDN and CDR2 FVKESK. The V and J ends lost 1 base and 10 bases respectively, with 19 bases between them. This CDR3 comprises 15 residues. The CDR3 DNA reads TGTGCCAGCAGCCAAGGGACTTCGCTGGATAGTCGAGCTTTCTTT. This gives the protein CASSQGTSLDSRAFF.

This sequence joins TRBV2 and TRBJ2-7; 9 bases are shared with TRBD2. CDR3 length equals 13 residues. V dropped 7 bases and J dropped 4; count of bases not matched to a gene: 5. Germline assignment: CDR1 SNHLY and CDR2 FYNNEI. The CDR3 spells CASKAGGIYEQYF. CDR3 nucleotide sequence: TGTGCCAGCAAGGCGGGGGGGATATACGAGCAGTACTTC.

The chain couples TRBV29-1 to TRBJ1-1, with 7 bases matching TRBD1. J lost 5 bases, V lost 7 bases, and 7 bases had no gene match. The germline CDR1 and CDR2 sequences are SQVTM and ANQGSEA. CDR3 size: 12 residues. CDR3 in amino acids: CSAGTVRTEAFF. CDR3 in DNA: TGCAGCGCAGGGACAGTGAGGACTGAAGCTTTCTTT.

V gene TRBV7-8 combines with J gene TRBJ2-2; 7 bases are shared with TRBD2. The CDR3 is made up of 15 amino acids. Trimming removed 4 bases from V and 4 bases from J; junction bases left unmatched: 6. Germline V lookup: CDR1 SGHVS, CDR2 FQNEAQ. The CDR3 region is CASSSRTSTTGELFF. In DNA form, the CDR3 reads TGTGCCAGCAGCTCAAGGACTAGTACCACCGGGGAGCTGTTTTTT.

The V gene is TRBV6-5, the J gene TRBJ2-3; 7 nucleotides align to TRBD2. The CDR3 spans 15 residues. Trimming at V came to 5 bases and at J to 2 bases, leaving 7 bases not matched to a gene. Germline V gene lookup returns CDR1 MNHEY and CDR2 SVGAGI. CDR3 nucleotides: TGTGCCAGCAGTAGCGGGGTCGAGGCCACAGATACGCAGTATTTT. The encoded protein is CASSSGVEATDTQYF.

This chain connects TRBV9 to TRBJ2-7, with 10 bases fitting TRBD1. This CDR3 comprises 16 residues. The V gene's germline CDR1 is SGDLS and CDR2 YYNGEE. Trimming removed 4 bases from V and 4 bases from J; junction bases left unmatched: 11. CDR3 DNA: TGTGCCAGCAGCCTCCGAACGACAGGGGGCAAATACGAGCAGTACTTC. It encodes CASSLRTTGGKYEQYF.

This clone was seen a single time. The CDR3 loop reads CASSLGTSGSYNEQFF. Here the CDR3 DNA reads TGTGCCAGCAGCTTGGGTACCAGCGGGTCCTACAATGAGCAGTTCTTC. The rearrangement uses TRBV5-4 and TRBJ2-1, with a possible D match to TRBD2 (6 bases). The CDR3 extends over 16 amino acids. Germline V CDR1 and CDR2: SGHNT, YYREEE (reference sequence). V was cut by 0 bases and J by 1 base, with 11 bases left in between.

This chain uses TRBV29-1 with TRBJ2-7; the D gene is possibly TRBD2 (6 bases). The germline gives CDR1 SQVTM, CDR2 ANQGSEA. Trimming pared 3 bases from V and 4 bases from J, leaving 19 bases between. The CDR3 runs to 15 residues. The CDR3 here is CSVEGRGLKGYEQYF. CDR3 nucleotides: TGCAGCGTTGAGGGTCGGGGACTCAAGGGGTACGAGCAGTACTTC.

J is TRBJ2-3 and V is TRBV7-2; D ambiguous. There are 14 residues in the CDR3. Trimming removed 5 bases from V and 1 base from J, with 10 bases in between. CDR1 SGHTA and CDR2 FQGNSA come from the germline V gene. CDR3 sequence: CASSATRGTDTQYF. In DNA, the CDR3 is TGTGCCAGCAGCGCCACCCGGGGCACAGATACGCAGTATTTT.